The next 22 T cell receptor beta chains were all read from a single sample in a study of T-cell memory formation after mild COVID-19 (dated by TCRdb to about 2021). Library creation used 5' RACE. Sequencing used an Illumina NovaSeq 6000. TCRdb handled the public reads itself, with Q25 trimming in fastp and clone calling in MiXCR, and kept productive beta chains. Every entry covers one CDR3 protein and lists the most common genes and DNA from its rows. This sample has 350,000 to 500,000 distinct CDR3 sequences in its table, and 20% to 30% of those were observed once. Clones ranked in the top ten supply 13% of the sample. Sequenced material: PBMCs or a T cell subset sorted from them (not recorded which). The receptors originated from an adult woman who had mild COVID-19 (a few samples of this study predate the infection). The sample titles of this study are shuffled in the database, so cell type and time point are left out; the donor was told from shared clones.

Many counts were recorded for this clonotype. This chain joins TRBV4-2 and TRBJ2-1; 10 positions agree with TRBD2. Per germline, CDR1 LGHNA and CDR2 YNFKEQ. There are 19 residues in the CDR3. J lost 3 bases, V lost 5 bases, and 16 bases had no gene match. The CDR3 reads CASSSQGLAGVRGYNEQFF. The CDR3, as DNA: TGTGCCAGCAGCTCCCAGGGGCTAGCGGGAGTAAGGGGCTACAATGAGCAGTTCTTC.

This clonotype was seen a handful of times. The chain combines TRBV4-1 with TRBJ2-3; perhaps TRBD2 as D (6 bases). CDR1 and CDR2 (germline): MGHRA, YSYEKL. Trimming left V 0 bases short and J 2 bases short, with 15 bases between. There are 17 residues in the CDR3. The CDR3 sequence is CASSQDSTGGYTDTQYF. As DNA, the CDR3 is TGCGCCAGCAGCCAAGATTCTACCGGGGGATACACAGATACGCAGTATTTT.

Ten or more counts support this clonotype. The J gene is TRBJ2-1, the V gene TRBV7-2; D is unresolved. The germline gives CDR1 SGHTA, CDR2 FQGNSA. The CDR3 sequence is 12 residues long. Trimming pared 3 bases from V and 11 bases from J, leaving 11 bases between. The CDR3 sequence: CASSFLTQQQFF. Written as DNA, the CDR3 is TGTGCCAGCAGCTTCTTAACCCAGCAGCAGTTCTTC.

This clonotype was counted at least ten times. The chain has TRBV5-4 and TRBJ2-5; no reliable D call. The germline gives CDR1 SGHNT, CDR2 YYREEE (reference sequence). The CDR3 covers 12 residues. The germline V and J ends were trimmed by 4 bases and 0 bases, with 4 bases remaining between them. This chain's CDR3 is CASSRYQETQYF. CDR3 nucleotides: TGTGCCAGCAGCCGCTACCAAGAGACCCAGTACTTC.

This clonotype showed up just a few times. The V call is TRBV4-3, the J call TRBJ2-5; 10 bases agree with TRBD1. CDR1 and CDR2 (germline): LGHNA, YSLEER. The junction had 12 bases not matched to a gene; V was cut back by 1 base and J by 4 bases. The CDR3 has 18 residues. Here the CDR3 reads CASSQGTYGTGVRETQYF. The CDR3 DNA follows: TGCGCCAGCAGCCAAGGGACTTACGGGACAGGGGTTCGAGAGACCCAGTACTTC.

The chain links TRBV5-6 to TRBJ2-2; possible D gene TRBD1, 5 bases. In germline, CDR1 is SGHDT, CDR2 YYEEEE. V was pared by 3 bases and J by 1 base, with 7 bases between. CDR3 length equals 14 residues. CDR3 coding DNA: TGTGCCAGCAGCTGGACATTGAACACCGGGGAGCTGTTTTTT. Translated, it gives CASSWTLNTGELFF. The whole variable domain, filled in from reference TRBV5-6 and TRBJ2-2, reads DAGVTQSPTHLIKTRGQQVTLRCSPKSGHDTVSWYQQALGQGPQFIFQYYEEEERQRGNFPDRFSGHQFPNYSSELNVNALLLGDSALYLCASSWTLNTGELFFGEGSRLTVL.

In this sample, this clonotype turned up a few times. This chain uses TRBV5-1 with TRBJ2-7; the match to TRBD1 covers 8 bases. The CDR3 covers 15 residues. Looked up from germline, CDR1 is SGHRS and CDR2 is YFSETQ. The trim removed 4 bases at V and 7 bases at J, leaving 13 bases unmatched. Here the CDR3 DNA reads TGCGCCAGCAGCATGCGGACAGGGAGCCCGGGAGAGCAGTACTTC. It is translated as CASSMRTGSPGEQYF. Drawing the rest from reference TRBV5-1 and TRBJ2-7, the complete variable domain is KAGVTQTPRYLIKTRGQQVTLSCSPISGHRSVSWYQQTPGQGLQFLFEYFSETQRNKGNFPGRFSGRQFSNSRSEMNVSTLELGDSALYLCASSMRTGSPGEQYFGPGTRLTVT.

The CDR3 DNA reads TGTGCCAGTGGGACAGGGCCGACCTACGAGCAGTACTTC. It specifies CASGTGPTYEQYF. V is TRBV7-8 and J is TRBJ2-7, with 9 bases that match TRBD1. V gave up 9 bases and J gave up 2 bases; unmatched junction bases: 5. The CDR3 is 13 residues long. CDR1 is SGHVS and CDR2 is FQNEAQ in the germline V gene. Together with reference TRBV7-8 and TRBJ2-7, the CDR3 gives the full variable domain: GAGVSQSPRYKVAKRGQDVALRCDPISGHVSLFWYQQALGQGPEFLTYFQNEAQLDKSGLPSDRFFAERPEGSVSTLKIQRTQQEDSAVYLCASGTGPTYEQYFGPGTRLTVT.

V usage is TRBV5-1 and J usage is TRBJ2-7; 11 bases are shared with TRBD1. Unmatched junction bases numbered 9, after V lost 3 bases and J lost 4 bases. The CDR3 covers 16 residues. Germline V gene sequence: CDR1 SGHRS, CDR2 YFSETQ. In DNA, the CDR3 is TGCGCCAGCAGCTCAAGGACAGGGGGCGTTGGTTACGAGCAGTACTTC. It translates to CASSSRTGGVGYEQYF.

The chain links TRBV12-3 or TRBV12-4 to TRBJ1-1; D may be TRBD1 (5 bases). V lost 9 bases and J 5 bases, leaving 19 bases between the germline ends. This CDR3 contains 14 residues. CDR3 nucleotides: TGTGCCAGTTGGAGATCCGGGGGGTTAACTGAAGCTTTCTTT. It specifies CASWRSGGLTEAFF.

This sequence joins TRBV7-3 and TRBJ1-1, with D perhaps TRBD1 (5 bases). Between the trimmed V and J ends, which lost 7 bases and 3 bases, there was a span of 12 bases. CDR3 length equals 13 residues. Germline lookup yields CDR1 SGHTA and CDR2 FQGTGA. CDR3 DNA sequence: TGTGCCAGCACCCCGGGACCGCACACTGAAGCTTTCTTT. It is translated as CASTPGPHTEAFF.

This clonotype was found a few times. CDR3 in amino acids: CASSLAAGSYEQYF. In DNA form, the CDR3 reads TGTGCCAGCAGCTTAGCGGCGGGGAGCTACGAGCAGTACTTC. The rearrangement uses TRBV7-6 and TRBJ2-7; perhaps TRBD2 as D (6 bases). The CDR3 runs 14 residues. In germline, CDR1 is SGHVS, CDR2 FNYEAQ. The germline V and J ends were trimmed by 0 bases and 3 bases, with 9 bases remaining between them.

V is TRBV6-5 and J is TRBJ2-4; TRBD1 matches at 7 bases. J gave up 0 bases and V 10 bases, and 12 bases lay outside the gene matches. The CDR3 runs to 16 residues. CDR1 and CDR2 from the germline V gene are MNHEY and SVGAGI. CDR3 in amino acids: CATASGQSLAKNIQYF. In DNA, the CDR3 is TGTGCCACCGCTTCGGGACAGAGCCTAGCCAAAAACATTCAGTACTTC.

The genes are TRBV12-3 or TRBV12-4 and TRBJ1-2; 7 bases line up with TRBD1. This CDR3 has 16 residues. The V segment lost 1 base and the J segment 1 base; nucleotides outside the gene matches: 6. The CDR3 is CASSLGGTVLNYGYTF. The DNA for the CDR3 is TGTGCCAGCAGTTTAGGCGGGACAGTCCTTAACTATGGCTACACCTTC.

V usage is TRBV12-3 or TRBV12-4 and J usage is TRBJ2-1; tentative D call: TRBD2 (7 bases). CDR3 length equals 14 residues. The V and J ends lost 7 bases and 8 bases respectively, with 18 bases between them. CDR3 sequence: CASTAGGPTDEQFF. In DNA, the CDR3 is TGTGCCAGCACCGCCGGGGGGCCTACGGATGAGCAGTTCTTC.

This rearrangement joins TRBV20-1 to TRBJ1-2; TRBD1 matches at 7 bases. With V trimmed by 5 bases and J by 4 bases, 4 bases remained unmatched. The CDR3 extends over 12 amino acids. The germline V gene has CDR1 DFQATT and CDR2 SNEGSKA (reference sequence). CDR3 sequence: CSASDRSYGYTF. The DNA for the CDR3 is TGCAGTGCTTCGGACAGGAGCTATGGCTACACCTTC.

This clonotype was picked up a small number of times. The chain combines TRBV20-1 with TRBJ1-5, with no clear D. V was pared by 3 bases and J by 3 bases, with 6 bases between. The length of the CDR3 is 12 residues. Germline CDR1 reads DFQATT; CDR2 reads SNEGSKA (reference sequence). CDR3 DNA sequence: TGCAGTGCTAGGGACTCCAATCAGCCCCAGCATTTT. It is translated as CSARDSNQPQHF.

This clonotype was seen ten or more times. This chain links TRBV19 with TRBJ1-2, with unresolved D. Per the germline V gene, CDR1 is LNHDA and CDR2 is SQIVND (reference sequence). V dropped 6 bases and J dropped 4 bases, with 9 bases sitting between them. The CDR3 extends over 12 amino acids. This CDR3 is CASSRYGYGYTF. The CDR3 DNA sequence: TGTGCCAGTAGCAGATATGGCTATGGCTACACCTTC.

This clonotype was seen a few times. The chain carries TRBV9 and TRBJ2-5; TRBD1 is a possible D gene (5 bases). CDR3 length: 14 residues. V shed 0 bases and J shed 4 bases, with 10 bases lying between them. Germline CDR1 SGDLS, CDR2 YYNGEE. CDR3 bases: TGTGCCAGCAGCGTAGGCGCAGGGTCAGAGACCCAGTACTTC. Its protein is CASSVGAGSETQYF. The full variable domain, with the rest looked up from reference TRBV9 and TRBJ2-5, is DSGVTQTPKHLITATGQRVTLRCSPRSGDLSVYWYQQSLDQGLQFLIQYYNGEERAKGNILERFSAQQFPDLHSELNLSSLELGDSALYFCASSVGAGSETQYFGPGTRLLVL.

In this sample, this clonotype turned up a few times. This sequence joins TRBV5-1 and TRBJ2-3; D gene uncertain. This CDR3 has 13 residues. CDR1 is SGHRS and CDR2 is YFSETQ in the germline V gene. With 4 bases removed from V and 5 bases from J, the gap between germline ends came to 11 bases. Here the CDR3 reads CASSHDGKDTQYF. CDR3 nucleotide sequence: TGCGCCAGCAGCCACGATGGAAAAGATACGCAGTATTTT.

V and J are TRBV20-1 and TRBJ2-7; 8 bases match TRBD1. CDR1 is DFQATT and CDR2 is SNEGSKA in the germline V gene (reference sequence). This CDR3 has 11 amino acids. V shed 6 bases and J 6 bases; nucleotides not matched to a gene: 4. CDR3 in amino acids: CSALRGLEQYF. The CDR3, as DNA: TGCAGTGCACTCAGGGGGCTCGAGCAGTACTTC.

The genes are TRBV4-1 and TRBJ1-2, with 8 positions matching TRBD1. Per the germline V gene, CDR1 is MGHRA and CDR2 is YSYEKL. With 1 base clipped from V and 2 bases from J, the junction kept 6 bases outside the gene matches. There are 16 residues in the CDR3. CDR3 coding DNA: TGCGCCAGCAGCCAAGGCGGACAGGGTTGGAACTATGGCTACACCTTC. Translated: CASSQGGQGWNYGYTF.